The subject of this entry is one T cell receptor (beta chain). The antigen is not known. A much bigger clone sits one base away, suggesting this may be a read error. CDR1 is DFQATT and CDR2 is SNEGSKA in the germline V gene (reference sequence). This CDR3 comprises 14 residues. The V segment lost 8 bases and the J segment 3 bases; nucleotides outside the gene matches: 5. The sample belongs to a study of regulatory T cells in long-lasting Graves disease. Points from the study as a whole: TRBV28, TRBJ1-2 and TRBJ2-5 were favored in persistent disease.

The time point is: newly diagnosed GD, antithyroid drugs for less than 3 months. RNA isolated from PBMCs was used to make the TCR library. Sequencing libraries for TCR beta were prepared with iRepertoire HTBI primers and Arm-PCR of CDR3 regions. TCRdb called the multiplex PCR reads again in MiXCR, with one record for every CDR3 protein. The table lists fewer than 650,000 distinct CDR3 sequences, roughly 15% of them singletons. These data were also filed under a second study, of T cells in Graves' hyperthyroidism and ophthalmopathy.

The chain joins TRBV20-1 to TRBJ2-1, with TRBD2 matching over 12 bases. The sequenced sample was peripheral blood mononuclear cells (PBMCs), obtained at new diagnosis, from a patient treated with antithyroid drugs. This receptor was identified in a man between 18 and 35 years old with Graves disease. CDR3 region: CSTELAGGYNEQFF. In DNA, the CDR3 is TGCAGTACCGAACTAGCGGGAGGCTACAATGAGCAGTTCTTC.